This TCR beta chain came from a study of blood T cell repertoires in COVID-19. TCRdb keeps only in-frame clones here, not all; method: immunoSEQ multiplex PCR. The sample carries approximately 110,000 clones, less than 90% recorded once. Germline V gives CDR1 LNHDA, CDR2 SQIVND (reference sequence). V was clipped by 4 bases and J by 1 base; unmatched bases: 3. CDR3 length: 15 residues. The rearrangement uses TRBV19 and TRBJ1-5, with TRBD1 identical over 8 bases. This clonotype was obtained from a woman between 55 and 75 years old with acute or convalescent COVID-19. Sequencing input: peripheral blood. Here the CDR3 DNA reads TGTGCCAGTAGTACACAGGGGGGGAGCAATCAGCCCCAGCATTTT. Amino acid sequence: CASSTQGGSNQPQHF.